These 17 T cell receptor beta chains share one sample of origin, sequenced in a study of metastatic and nonmetastatic thyroid tumors. Prior to thyroid surgery, none of the patients had received any treatment. TCRdb recomputed clones from the PCR reads via MiXCR. Among 18,000 or so clones, around a third were seen once, and the ten largest hold roughly a sixth. Sequencing was performed on tumor tissue. Receptors originate from a female donor with papillary thyroid cancer or a benign thyroid nodule (not recorded which). Some clones in this sample may be carry-over from other donors' samples.

This clone is deemed medium-sized. V gene TRBV11-2 combines with J gene TRBJ2-3, with D maybe TRBD2 (6 bases). Germline V gives CDR1 SGHAT, CDR2 FQNNGV. The CDR3 totals 15 residues. Between the trimmed V and J ends, which lost 4 bases and 5 bases, there was a span of 16 bases. CDR3 bases: TGTGCCAGCAGCTCCAGTGGGAGGAGGGGAGATACGCAGTATTTT. It specifies CASSSSGRRGDTQYF.

There are a few counts of this clone. This chain uses TRBV9 with TRBJ2-3; 7 bases are a match to TRBD2. Germline CDR1 SGDLS, CDR2 YYNGEE. With V trimmed by 2 bases and J by 1 base, 7 bases remained unmatched. This CDR3 spans 16 amino acids. CDR3 loop: CASSVATSARTDTQYF. CDR3 coding DNA: TGTGCCAGCAGCGTCGCAACTAGCGCCCGCACAGATACGCAGTATTTT.

The chain has TRBV28 and TRBJ1-5, with 7 bases that match TRBD1. V lost 7 bases to trimming and J lost 11 bases; unmatched junction nucleotides: 20. Germline V gives CDR1 MDHEN, CDR2 SYDVKM. CDR3 length: 16 residues. The CDR3 region has the DNA TGTGCCAGCACCCCCCACGGACAGGCCGGGCCTTCAGCCCAGCATTTT. Translated: CASTPHGQAGPSAQHF.

Relative to its sample, this clone is medium-sized. This sample includes further DNA sequences coding for the same CDR3. The rearrangement uses TRBV5-1 and TRBJ2-2; D may be TRBD1 (7 bases). This CDR3 is built from 16 residues. With 2 bases removed from V and 1 base from J, the gap between germline ends came to 12 bases. Per the germline V gene, CDR1 is SGHRS and CDR2 is YFSETQ. Written as DNA, the CDR3 is TGCGCCAGCAGCTTAATCCAGGGGGGGAACACCGGGGAGCTGTTTTTT. Its translation is CASSLIQGGNTGELFF.

This chain links TRBV30 with TRBJ1-6; tentative D call: TRBD1 (5 bases). Germline values: CDR1 GTSNPN, CDR2 SVGIG (reference sequence). The CDR3 sequence is 15 residues long. Trimming took 3 bases from V and 7 from J, leaving 16 bases between them. The CDR3, as DNA: TGTGCCTGGAGATCAACGGGACCGATCAATTCACCCCTCCACTTT. Translating gives CAWRSTGPINSPLHF.

V gene TRBV27 combines with J gene TRBJ2-7; 8 nucleotides line up with TRBD1. Trimming removed 5 bases from V and 0 bases from J; junction bases left unmatched: 3. This CDR3 is 14 amino acids long. Germline loops: CDR1 MNHEY, CDR2 SMNVEV (reference sequence). CDR3 in amino acids: CASSVDRASYEQYF. The DNA for the CDR3 is TGTGCCAGCAGTGTGGACAGGGCCTCCTACGAGCAGTACTTC.

The sample holds many counts of this clone. The chain couples TRBV4-2 to TRBJ1-2; 12 nucleotides line up with TRBD1. The CDR3 has 18 residues. From germline, CDR1 is LGHNA and CDR2 YNFKEQ. With 4 bases clipped from V and 2 bases from J, the junction kept 11 bases outside the gene matches. Written as DNA, the CDR3 is TGTGCCAGCAGCCCTCTCCCCCCGGGACAGGGGGCGAACTATGGCTACACCTTC. This translates into CASSPLPPGQGANYGYTF.

This clone is medium-sized (0.01 to 0.1%) within its sample. In DNA, the CDR3 is TGTGCCAGCAGGTCTCCGGTCGGCGGGGAGCTGTTTTTT. Its translation is CASRSPVGGELFF. The chain is built from TRBV28 and TRBJ2-2, with D unclear. From germline, CDR1 is MDHEN and CDR2 SYDVKM. Between the trimmed V and J ends, which lost 6 bases and 7 bases, there was a span of 12 bases. The CDR3 runs to 13 residues.

The rearrangement uses TRBV12-3 or TRBV12-4 and TRBJ2-7, with D perhaps TRBD1 or TRBD2 (5 bases each). Trimming took off 1 base at V and 6 bases at J, with 16 bases between the two ends. The CDR3 spans 15 residues. CDR3 DNA sequence: TGTGCCAGCAGTTTAGGAATGGGGGTTAAGGCCGAGCAGTACTTC. The encoded protein is CASSLGMGVKAEQYF.

The chain couples TRBV11-2 to TRBJ2-3; D is possibly TRBD2 (6 bases). Deletions cut 5 bases from V and 0 bases from J, with 15 bases between. Germline-derived CDR1 and CDR2 are SGHAT and FQNNGV. The CDR3 loop spans 16 amino acids. CDR3 DNA sequence: TGTGCCAGCAGCCCCCGTCGGGGGTCTAGCACAGATACGCAGTATTTT. Translated: CASSPRRGSSTDTQYF.

The J gene is TRBJ2-7, the V gene TRBV6-1, with a weak D call TRBD1 (6 bases). Per the germline V gene, CDR1 is MNHNS and CDR2 is SASEGT. Trimming removed 6 bases from V and 4 bases from J, with 13 bases in between. This CDR3 contains 13 residues. CDR3 amino acids: CASRRTATYEQYF. The CDR3 nucleotides are TGTGCCAGCAGGAGGACAGCAACTTACGAGCAGTACTTC.

There are a few counts of this clone. The V and J genes are TRBV6-1 and TRBJ2-7, with 7 bases matching TRBD2. Germline V gene data show CDR1 as MNHNS and CDR2 as SASEGT. CDR3 size: 15 residues. The V and J ends lost 5 bases and 3 bases, in that order; junction bases with no gene match: 10. The CDR3 sequence: CASSPKTSRFYEQYF. CDR3 bases: TGTGCCAGCAGTCCAAAGACTAGCCGATTCTACGAGCAGTACTTC.

This clone was found many times. The chain carries TRBV7-9 and TRBJ2-1; D uncertain. The CDR3 covers 15 residues. The germline V gene encodes CDR1 SEHNR and CDR2 FQNEAQ (reference sequence). Trimming left V 2 bases short and J 0 bases short, with 8 bases between. The CDR3 spells CASSLSGSSYNEQFF. The CDR3 region has the DNA TGTGCCAGCAGCTTATCCGGTAGCTCCTACAATGAGCAGTTCTTC.

In the case of this clone: The junction shows a germline mismatch at one end, possibly a read error. The rearrangement links TRBV19 to TRBJ1-1; maybe TRBD1 (6 bases). This CDR3 region has 14 residues. Germline CDR1 and CDR2: LNHDA and SQIVND (reference sequence). The CDR3 sequence is CARRIGGSNTEGFF. As DNA, the CDR3 is TGTGCCAGGAGGATAGGGGGTTCGAACACTGAAGGTTTCTTT.

This clone appeared a few times. The chain employs TRBV2 and TRBJ2-7, with no clear D. The CDR3 contains 13 residues. Germline V CDR1 and CDR2: SNHLY, FYNNEI. With 4 bases removed from V and 2 bases from J, the gap between germline ends came to 9 bases. This CDR3 is CASSAWKTYEQYF. CDR3 DNA sequence: TGTGCCAGCAGTGCTTGGAAGACCTACGAGCAGTACTTC.

This CDR3 reads CASSKEETYEQYF. CDR3 coding DNA: TGTGCCAGCAGTAAAGAGGAAACCTACGAGCAGTACTTC. This chain links TRBV6-1 with TRBJ2-7; no reliable D call. Germline V gene sequence: CDR1 MNHNS, CDR2 SASEGT. V shed 5 bases and J shed 2 bases, with 10 bases lying between them. This CDR3 has 13 residues.

This clone was counted at least ten times. The chain carries TRBV27 and TRBJ1-4, with D unresolved. The CDR3 is 16 amino acids. Germline lookup yields CDR1 MNHEY and CDR2 SMNVEV (reference sequence). V lost 1 base to trimming and J lost 5 bases, with 14 bases between them. The CDR3 here is CASSLLNPNPNEKLFF. The CDR3 DNA is TGTGCCAGCAGTTTATTGAATCCGAACCCAAATGAAAAACTGTTTTTT.